The next 5 T cell receptor beta chains were all read from a single sample in a study of T cell responses to AZD1222 COVID-19 vaccine. The repertoire was sequenced with immunoSEQ multiplex PCR; TCRdb's copy has only in-frame clones and lacks some. This repertoire shows about 150,000 clones, 92% found once; its top ten account for 2.5% to 3.5%. The source was peripheral blood, collected 28 days after the second AZD1222 dose. These receptors originate from an adult who received the AZD1222 COVID-19 vaccine.

DNA for the CDR3: TGTGCCAGCAGCTTAGATCCAGGGGTGGATGGCTACACCTTC. Translation gives CASSLDPGVDGYTF. V and J are TRBV13 and TRBJ1-2; D is perhaps TRBD1 (6 bases). This CDR3 is 14 amino acids long. Germline CDR1 and CDR2: PRHDT and FYEKMQ (reference sequence). Between the trimmed V and J ends, which lost 1 base and 6 bases, there was a span of 12 bases. Using reference TRBV13 and TRBJ1-2 for the parts outside the CDR3, the full variable domain is AAGVIQSPRHLIKEKRETATLKCYPIPRHDTVYWYQQGPGQDPQFLISFYEKMQSDKGSIPDRFSAQQFSDYHSELNMSSLELGDSALYFCASSLDPGVDGYTFGSGTRLTVV.

The CDR3 protein is CATSRIGGYGLEQYF. The CDR3 DNA is TGTGCCACCAGCAGGATAGGAGGGTACGGGCTTGAGCAGTACTTC. The chain joins TRBV15 to TRBJ2-7, with a weak D call TRBD2 (6 bases). CDR3 length: 15 residues. CDR1 and CDR2 from the germline V gene are LNHNV and YYDKDF (reference sequence). Trimming pared 3 bases from V and 7 bases from J, leaving 19 bases between.

The chain links TRBV3-1 (or the pseudogene TRBV3-2) to TRBJ2-5; 10 nucleotides align to TRBD1. Losses at the gene ends were 4 bases for V and 6 bases for J; bases not matched to a gene: 5. The germline CDR1 and CDR2 sequences are LGHDT and YNNKEL (reference sequence). The CDR3 is 14 amino acids. DNA for the CDR3: TGTGCCAGCAGCCTGACAGGGGGCGGTAAGACCCAGTACTTC. Translated, it gives CASSLTGGGKTQYF.

The V and J genes are TRBV6-2 or TRBV6-3 and TRBJ1-5; maybe TRBD1 (5 bases). Germline CDR1 reads MNHEY; CDR2 reads SVGEGT. This CDR3 spans 16 amino acids. Trimming stripped 0 bases from V and 9 bases from J, with 18 bases between. The CDR3 DNA is TGTGCCAGCAGTTACTCGGACACATTATACGGTATGCCCCAGCATTTT. Translated, it gives CASSYSDTLYGMPQHF.

V usage is TRBV7-2 and J usage is TRBJ2-5; no clear D gene. The CDR3 covers 13 residues. Germline V lookup: CDR1 SGHTA, CDR2 FQGNSA. The ends were cut back, 3 bases at V and 5 bases at J, with 10 bases in the middle. CDR3 protein: CASSFRNFETQYF. CDR3 DNA: TGTGCCAGCAGCTTCAGGAATTTCGAGACCCAGTACTTC. Variable domain in full (rest from reference TRBV7-2 and TRBJ2-5): GAGVSQSPSNKVTEKGKDVELRCDPISGHTALYWYRQSLGQGLEFLIYFQGNSAPDKSGLPSDRFSAERTGGSVSTLTIQRTQQEDSAVYLCASSFRNFETQYFGPGTRLLVL.